The clone carrying this T cell receptor (beta chain) occurred many times. This entry belongs to a study of T cells in Graves' hyperthyroidism and ophthalmopathy. Patients aged 18 to 65 with hyperthyroidism were newly diagnosed, with duration under 2 months. Uncontrolled infections, other autoimmune diseases, pregnancy or lactation led to exclusion of patients. It was RNA transcripts that yielded the amplified TCR beta CDR3 regions. During a first-round RT-PCR of the TCR CDR3, the HTBI primer set was used. In TCRdb, the multiplex PCR reads were re-called with MiXCR into one record per CDR3 protein. The sample holds fewer than 600,000 distinct CDR3 sequences, 14% seen once. The CDR3 covers 12 residues. V lost 7 bases, J lost 8 bases, and 12 bases lay in between.

The sequence derives from a woman under 30 with Graves' hyperthyroidism. The material sequenced was blood. V gene TRBV12-3 or TRBV12-4 combines with J gene TRBJ1-3; a possible D gene is TRBD1 (5 bases). The CDR3 spells CASTKTADTIYF. The CDR3 DNA is TGTGCCAGCACCAAGACAGCGGACACCATATATTTT.